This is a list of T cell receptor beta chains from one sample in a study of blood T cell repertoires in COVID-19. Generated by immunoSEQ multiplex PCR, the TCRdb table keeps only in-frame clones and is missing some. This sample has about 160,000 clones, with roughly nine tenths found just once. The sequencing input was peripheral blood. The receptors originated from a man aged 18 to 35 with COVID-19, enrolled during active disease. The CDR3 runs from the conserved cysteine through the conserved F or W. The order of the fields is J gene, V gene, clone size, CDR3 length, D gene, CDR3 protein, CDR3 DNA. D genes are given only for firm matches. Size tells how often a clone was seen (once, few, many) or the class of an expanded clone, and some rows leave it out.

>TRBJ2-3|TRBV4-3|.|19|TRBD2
CASSQGGTSGIGRPDTQYF
TGCGCCAGCAGCCAAGGAGGGACTAGCGGCATTGGGCGGCCAGATACGCAGTATTTT
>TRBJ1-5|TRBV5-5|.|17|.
CASSLALQTGNNQPQHF
TGTGCCAGCAGCTTGGCCCTCCAGACAGGAAACAATCAGCCCCAGCATTTT
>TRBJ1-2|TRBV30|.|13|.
CAWSPQAIYGYTF
TGTGCCTGGAGTCCGCAGGCTATCTATGGCTACACCTTC
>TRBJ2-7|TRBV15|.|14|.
CATSRHAVRYEQYF
TGTGCCACCAGCAGACATGCGGTTCGCTACGAGCAGTACTTC
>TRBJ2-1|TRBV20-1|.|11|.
CSAERENEQFF
TGCAGTGCGGAACGGGAGAATGAGCAGTTCTTC
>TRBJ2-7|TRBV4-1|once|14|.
CASSRDTSTYEQYF
TGCGCCAGCAGCCGGGACACGTCTACCTACGAGCAGTACTTC
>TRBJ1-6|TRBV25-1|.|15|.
CASSEFHGVRSPLHF
TGTGCCAGCAGTGAATTCCACGGGGTTCGTTCACCCCTCCACTTT
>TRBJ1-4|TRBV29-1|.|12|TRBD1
CSVSRAGGAMIF
TGCAGCGTTTCTAGGGCAGGGGGCGCGATGATTTTT
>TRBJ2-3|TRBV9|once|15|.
CASSVDGRFTDTQYF
TGTGCCAGCAGCGTAGACGGCAGGTTCACAGATACGCAGTATTTT
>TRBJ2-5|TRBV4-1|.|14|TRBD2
CASSHLSGSETQYF
TGCGCCAGCAGCCATCTTAGCGGGAGCGAGACCCAGTACTTC
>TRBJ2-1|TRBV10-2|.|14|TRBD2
CASTLAGGYNEQFF
TGCGCCAGCACCCTAGCGGGGGGCTACAATGAGCAGTTCTTC
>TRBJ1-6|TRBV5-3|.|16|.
CARSEDSYLSNSPLHF
TGTGCCAGAAGCGAAGACAGCTACCTCTCGAATTCACCCCTCCACTTT
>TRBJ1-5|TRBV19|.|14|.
CASSTTGPNQPQHF
TGTGCCAGTAGTACGACAGGTCCCAATCAGCCCCAGCATTTT
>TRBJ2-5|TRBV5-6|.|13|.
CASSLEVRETQYF
TGTGCCAGCAGCTTAGAGGTGCGTGAGACCCAGTACTTC
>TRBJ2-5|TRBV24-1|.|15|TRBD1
CATSTLGTGDETQYF
TGTGCCACCAGTACACTCGGGACAGGCGACGAGACCCAGTACTTC
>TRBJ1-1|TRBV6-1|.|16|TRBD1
CASSEWGQGLNTEAFF
TGTGCCAGCAGTGAATGGGGACAGGGCTTGAACACTGAAGCTTTCTTT
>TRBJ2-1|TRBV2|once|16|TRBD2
CASTSGPAGGGDEQFF
TGTGCCAGCACCTCCGGGCCAGCGGGAGGCGGCGATGAGCAGTTCTTC
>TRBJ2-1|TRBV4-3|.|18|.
CASSQVWLASGRANEQFF
TGCGCCAGCAGCCAAGTTTGGCTAGCTTCCGGTCGGGCCAATGAGCAGTTCTTC
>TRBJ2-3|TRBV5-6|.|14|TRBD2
CASSLGVAGASQYF
TGTGCCAGCAGCTTGGGGGTAGCGGGAGCGTCGCAGTATTTT
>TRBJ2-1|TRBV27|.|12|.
CASSLDRLREFF
TGTGCCAGCAGTCTCGACAGGTTGAGGGAGTTCTTC
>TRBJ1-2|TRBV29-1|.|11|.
CSAEDAGGYTF
TGCAGCGCCGAAGATGCCGGTGGCTACACCTTC
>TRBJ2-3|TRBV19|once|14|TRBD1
CASSTQQGVDTQYF
TGTGCCAGTAGTACCCAGCAGGGGGTTGATACGCAGTATTTT
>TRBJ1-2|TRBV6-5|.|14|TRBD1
CASSQGQGNYGYTF
TGTGCCAGCAGTCAGGGACAGGGGAACTATGGCTACACCTTC
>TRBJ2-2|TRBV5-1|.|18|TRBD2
CASSLAAGLAGSTGELFF
TGCGCCAGCAGCTTGGCCGCGGGGCTAGCGGGATCCACCGGGGAGCTGTTTTTT
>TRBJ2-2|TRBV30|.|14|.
CAWNSRANTGELFF
TGTGCCTGGAATTCGCGGGCGAACACCGGGGAGCTGTTTTTT
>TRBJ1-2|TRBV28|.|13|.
CASRITGSYGYTF
TGTGCCAGCAGGATTACAGGGTCCTATGGCTACACCTTC
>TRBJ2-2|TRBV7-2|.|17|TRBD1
CASSLPGQGVNTGELFF
TGTGCCAGCAGCTTGCCCGGACAGGGGGTGAACACCGGGGAGCTGTTTTTT
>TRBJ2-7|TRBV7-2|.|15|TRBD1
CASSYSIRGPYEQYF
TGTGCCAGCAGCTATAGCATCAGGGGGCCCTACGAGCAGTACTTC
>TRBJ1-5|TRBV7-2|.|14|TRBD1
CASSFQGAEQPQHF
TGTGCCAGCAGCTTCCAGGGGGCAGAACAGCCCCAGCATTTT
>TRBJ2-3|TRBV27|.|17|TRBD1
CASSLVWTGGNTDTQYF
TGTGCCAGCAGTCTCGTATGGACAGGGGGTAACACGGATACGCAGTATTTT
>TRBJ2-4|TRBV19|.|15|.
CASTLLAGAKNIQYF
TGTGCCAGTACCCTCTTGGCGGGAGCCAAAAACATTCAGTACTTC
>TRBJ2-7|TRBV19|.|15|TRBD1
CASTEAGTGVYEQYF
TGTGCCAGTACCGAAGCCGGGACAGGGGTTTACGAGCAGTACTTC
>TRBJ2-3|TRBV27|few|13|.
CASSLTSTDTQYF
TGTGCCAGCAGTTTAACTAGCACAGATACGCAGTATTTT